This T cell receptor beta chain emerged from a study of T-cell reconstitution after alpha-beta-depleted transplantation in children. TCRbeta library preparation incorporated unique molecular identifiers. TCRdb called the PCR reads again in MiXCR, with one record for every CDR3 protein. Of nearly 400,000 distinct CDR3 sequences in the sample, roughly 22% were seen once. This clonotype has at least ten counts. There are 14 residues in the CDR3. With 7 bases removed from V and 2 bases from J, the gap between germline ends came to 15 bases. Looked up from germline, CDR1 is DFQATT and CDR2 is SNEGSKA (reference sequence).

The origin of this receptor is a human donor who donated a stem cell graft to a child with acute myeloid leukemia. The chain combines TRBV20-1 with TRBJ2-1, with unresolved D. The source was PBMCs from the stem cell graft donor, collected from the stem cell graft. DNA of the CDR3: TGCAGTGGCGCGCAGGACCGAGCCTACAATGAGCAGTTCTTC. Amino acids: CSGAQDRAYNEQFF.